The rows below give T cell receptor beta chains drawn from one sample of a study of blood T cells in healthy people across ages. TCRdb independently ran MiXCR on the 5' RACE reads; one entry per CDR3 protein. Here the sample spans about 320,000 distinct CDR3 sequences, around 30% being singletons. Sequenced material: blood. These TCRs come from a woman aged 65 to 85 in good health. The CDR3 runs from the conserved cysteine through the conserved F or W. Each record gives: clone size, J gene, V gene, D gene, CDR3 DNA, CDR3 protein. A D gene is named only where the DNA matches it firmly. For some rows the clone size is stated as once, few or many, or as a class when expanded; others skip it.

size: few; J: TRBJ1-1; V: TRBV3-1; D: TRBD1; DNA: TGTGCCAGCAGCCATCTGGACAGGGCGGACACTGAAGCTTTCTTT; CDR3: CASSHLDRADTEAFF
size: .; J: TRBJ2-5; V: TRBV7-2; D: TRBD2; DNA: TGTGCCAGCAGCCCCCTAGCGGGTTGGGAGACCCAGTACTTC; CDR3: CASSPLAGWETQYF
size: .; J: TRBJ2-3; V: TRBV4-1; D: TRBD2; DNA: TGCGCCAGCAGCCCAAATCTCTCGAGGCGACTAGCGGGAGGGGATACGCAGTATTTT; CDR3: CASSPNLSRRLAGGDTQYF
size: .; J: TRBJ2-1; V: TRBV14; D: .; DNA: TGTGCCAGCAGCCAGTATTACAATGAGCAGTTCTTC; CDR3: CASSQYYNEQFF
size: many; J: TRBJ2-7; V: TRBV3-1; D: TRBD1; DNA: TGTGCCAGCAGCCGGACGACGACAGGGAAGCACGAGCAGTACTTC; CDR3: CASSRTTTGKHEQYF
size: .; J: TRBJ2-1; V: TRBV5-6; D: .; DNA: TGTGCCAGCAGGAGCTGGGCGTACAATGAGCAGTTCTTC; CDR3: CASRSWAYNEQFF
size: .; J: TRBJ2-7; V: TRBV28; D: .; DNA: TGTGCCAGCAGCCTTAGTCGGAGGGTTGAGCGATACGAGCAGTACTTC; CDR3: CASSLSRRVERYEQYF
size: .; J: TRBJ2-7; V: TRBV29-1; D: .; DNA: TGCAGCGTTGATTTCTTTGTAGGGGGGGAGCAGTACTTC; CDR3: CSVDFFVGGEQYF
size: many; J: TRBJ2-7; V: TRBV4-1; D: .; DNA: TGCGCCAGCAGCCAAGGAGGGGGGATGAGCTCCTACGAGCAGTACTTC; CDR3: CASSQGGGMSSYEQYF
size: .; J: TRBJ2-5; V: TRBV28; D: .; DNA: TGTGCCAGCAGTTTATGGGGCAGCTCCTACGAGCAGTGCTTC; CDR3: CASSLWGSSYEQCF
size: few; J: TRBJ1-2; V: TRBV6-2/TRBV6-3; D: .; DNA: TGTGCCAGCACGCGGGCGGTCCTATATGGCTACACCTTC; CDR3: CASTRAVLYGYTF
size: .; J: TRBJ2-1; V: TRBV6-1; D: .; DNA: TGTGCCAGCATCCCGCTCTTGAGCTCCTACAATGAGCAGTTCTTC; CDR3: CASIPLLSSYNEQFF